The 26 T cell receptor beta chains listed next were all sequenced from one sample in a study of T cells after posttransplantation cyclophosphamide. The naive gate required viable CD3+CD4+ or CD3+CD8+ cells with CCR7+CD45RA+CD45RO-CD95-CD27+CD28+ phenotype. Produced via immunoSEQ multiplex PCR; TCRdb's table is partial and in-frame only. This sample has over 20,000 clones, with approximately 97% found just once. Sequences were obtained from naive CD4+ T cells sorted from PBMCs. The receptors derive from a man between 50 and 59 years old in good health, CMV-negative, and a related stem cell transplant donor.

This chain uses TRBV7-9 with TRBJ1-2; possibly TRBD1 for D (6 bases). The germline CDR1 and CDR2 sequences are SEHNR and FQNEAQ (reference sequence). The CDR3 spans 12 residues. Trimming removed 5 bases from V and 7 bases from J, with 11 bases in between. The chain's CDR3 is CASSVQGFGYTF. The CDR3 DNA follows: TGTGCCAGCAGCGTCCAGGGGTTTGGCTACACCTTC.

The V gene is TRBV5-4, the J gene TRBJ1-2, with 8 bases lining up with TRBD1. Unmatched junction bases numbered 10, after V lost 1 base and J lost 2 bases. This CDR3 is 17 amino acids long. The germline CDR1 and CDR2 sequences are SGHNT and YYREEE (reference sequence). CDR3 region: CASSLLQGANNNYGYTF. For the CDR3, the DNA is TGTGCCAGCAGCTTGCTGCAGGGGGCGAATAACAACTATGGCTACACCTTC.

The genes are TRBV7-6 and TRBJ2-2; 14 bases are a match to TRBD2. The V gene end was trimmed by 5 bases and the J gene end by 5 bases; junction bases not matched to a gene: 7. The CDR3 consists of 17 residues. Germline CDR1 reads SGHVS; CDR2 reads FNYEAQ. The CDR3 reads CASSPGLAGGGTGELFF. CDR3 sequence (DNA): TGTGCCAGCAGCCCAGGACTAGCGGGAGGCGGGACCGGGGAGCTGTTTTTT.

The DNA of the CDR3 is TGTGCCACCGACAGGGGAATCTTTGCTGAAGCTTTCTTT. Its protein product is CATDRGIFAEAFF. The chain is built from TRBV19 and TRBJ1-1; 8 nucleotides agree with TRBD1. Germline V gene lookup returns CDR1 LNHDA and CDR2 SQIVND (reference sequence). The CDR3 loop spans 13 amino acids. V lost 10 bases and J lost 6; bases outside the gene matches: 10.

V and J are TRBV9 and TRBJ2-1; no firm D call. Trimming took off 2 bases at V and 5 bases at J, with 14 bases between the two ends. The CDR3 is 15 residues long. The germline V gene encodes CDR1 SGDLS and CDR2 YYNGEE. The CDR3 DNA follows: TGTGCCAGCAGCGTGTCAAGACACCTCGACAATGAGCAGTTCTTC. Protein sequence: CASSVSRHLDNEQFF. Combining the CDR3 with reference TRBV9 and TRBJ2-1 gives the whole variable domain DSGVTQTPKHLITATGQRVTLRCSPRSGDLSVYWYQQSLDQGLQFLIQYYNGEERAKGNILERFSAQQFPDLHSELNLSSLELGDSALYFCASSVSRHLDNEQFFGPGTRLTVL.

The V call is TRBV5-3, the J call TRBJ2-1; no firm D call. TRBV5-3 is given ORF status, its function remaining uncertain. V gave up 4 bases and J gave up 7 bases, with 3 bases separating them. The CDR3 extends over 10 amino acids. The DNA for the CDR3 is TGTGCCAGAAGCCATAATGAGCAGTTCTTC. This translates into CARSHNEQFF.

This chain uses TRBV5-4 with TRBJ1-1; possibly TRBD1 for D (5 bases). The germline CDR1 and CDR2 sequences are SGHNT and YYREEE (reference sequence). V was pared by 4 bases and J by 1 base, with 8 bases between. The CDR3 totals 13 residues. The CDR3 protein is CASSADRNTEAFF. The DNA of the CDR3 is TGTGCCAGCAGCGCAGACAGGAACACTGAAGCTTTCTTT. Filled out from reference TRBV5-4 and TRBJ1-1, the complete variable domain reads ETGVTQSPTHLIKTRGQQVTLRCSSQSGHNTVSWYQQALGQGPQFIFQYYREEENGRGNFPPRFSGLQFPNYSSELNVNALELDDSALYLCASSADRNTEAFFGQGTRLTVV.

The J gene is TRBJ2-7, the V gene TRBV7-9; D is possibly TRBD2 (6 bases). V was shortened by 0 bases and J by 4 bases, with 10 bases between the two germline ends. CDR1 SEHNR and CDR2 FQNEAQ come from the germline V gene (reference sequence). This CDR3 contains 14 residues. The CDR3 loop is CASSLAGTSYEQYF. CDR3 coding DNA: TGTGCCAGCAGCTTAGCCGGGACTTCTTACGAGCAGTACTTC. Full variable domain (remainder filled in from reference TRBV7-9 and TRBJ2-7): DTGVSQNPRHKITKRGQNVTFRCDPISEHNRLYWYRQTLGQGPEFLTYFQNEAQLEKSRLLSDRFSAERPKGSFSTLEIQRTEQGDSAMYLCASSLAGTSYEQYFGPGTRLTVT.

The chain is built from TRBV18 and TRBJ2-3; 7 positions agree with TRBD1. The CDR3 loop spans 13 amino acids. The germline V gene has CDR1 KGHSH and CDR2 LQKENI. Trimming at V came to 7 bases and at J to 6 bases, leaving 7 bases not matched to a gene. The CDR3 sequence: CASYSGGLDTQYF. The CDR3 DNA is TGTGCCAGCTACTCAGGGGGTCTGGATACGCAGTATTTT.

The rearrangement joins TRBV5-1 to TRBJ2-4; TRBD1 aligns across 8 bases. The CDR3 totals 14 residues. From germline, CDR1 is SGHRS and CDR2 YFSETQ. J was trimmed by 10 bases and V by 6 bases; bases with no gene match: 12. The CDR3 coding sequence is TGCGCCAGCACACCACCGGGACAGGAGGGGATTCAGTACTTC. This codes for CASTPPGQEGIQYF.

The genes are TRBV27 and TRBJ1-5; 10 positions match TRBD1. The V segment lost 5 bases and the J segment 5 bases; nucleotides outside the gene matches: 3. Germline loops: CDR1 MNHEY, CDR2 SMNVEV (reference sequence). This CDR3 has 14 amino acids. CDR3 DNA sequence: TGTGCCAGCAGTCCGGGGACAGGGGATCAGCCCCAGCATTTT. This sequence encodes CASSPGTGDQPQHF.

The sample holds one count of this clone. V gene TRBV9 combines with J gene TRBJ2-1; D unclear. Germline V gene data show CDR1 as SGDLS and CDR2 as YYNGEE. Trimming stripped 0 bases from V and 0 bases from J, with 7 bases between. This CDR3 spans 15 amino acids. The DNA of the CDR3 is TGTGCCAGCAGCGTAGCACAGAGCTCCTACAATGAGCAGTTCTTC. Encoded protein: CASSVAQSSYNEQFF.

The J gene is TRBJ2-1, the V gene TRBV11-2, with TRBD1 identical over 7 bases. In germline, CDR1 is SGHAT, CDR2 FQNNGV. V gave up 3 bases and J gave up 6 bases; unmatched junction bases: 5. This CDR3 contains 14 residues. In nucleotides, the CDR3 is TGTGCCAGCAGCTTTACCACAGGGGTCAATGAGCAGTTCTTC. Its translation: CASSFTTGVNEQFF.

V usage is TRBV5-1 and J usage is TRBJ1-4, with D possibly TRBD1 on 6 matching bases. The germline V gene encodes CDR1 SGHRS and CDR2 YFSETQ. Trimming shortened V by 1 base and J by 7 bases, and 11 bases separated the two germline ends. The CDR3 runs to 14 residues. CDR3 in amino acids: CASSLIQGGEKLFF. The CDR3 DNA reads as TGCGCCAGCAGCTTGATACAGGGTGGTGAAAAACTGTTTTTT.

This rearrangement joins TRBV5-1 to TRBJ1-1; TRBD1 aligns across 10 bases. Germline CDR1 and CDR2: SGHRS and YFSETQ. After removal of 4 bases from V and 1 base from J, the junction contained 4 bases not matched to a gene. This CDR3 spans 15 amino acids. In DNA, the CDR3 is TGCGCCAGCAGCCCGAGACAGGGGGCGAACACTGAAGCTTTCTTT. Its translation is CASSPRQGANTEAFF. Full variable domain (rest looked up from reference TRBV5-1 and TRBJ1-1): KAGVTQTPRYLIKTRGQQVTLSCSPISGHRSVSWYQQTPGQGLQFLFEYFSETQRNKGNFPGRFSGRQFSNSRSEMNVSTLELGDSALYLCASSPRQGANTEAFFGQGTRLTVV.

The V gene is TRBV7-9, the J gene TRBJ2-3; 11 bases agree with TRBD2. The junction had 4 bases not matched to a gene; V was cut back by 5 bases and J by 3 bases. The CDR3 sequence is 15 residues long. Germline V gives CDR1 SEHNR, CDR2 FQNEAQ (reference sequence). The DNA of the CDR3 is TGTGCCAGCAGCGATGGGACTAGCGGTACAGATACGCAGTATTTT. Its translation is CASSDGTSGTDTQYF.

The table lists this clone with a count of one. The V gene is TRBV7-3, the J gene TRBJ2-1; unclear D gene. CDR3 length: 12 amino acids. The germline gives CDR1 SGHTA, CDR2 FQGTGA. Deletions cut 0 bases from V and 7 bases from J, with 4 bases between. CDR3 protein: CASSLTRNEQFF. The DNA for the CDR3 is TGTGCCAGCAGCTTAACTCGGAATGAGCAGTTCTTC.

This chain links TRBV25-1 with TRBJ2-5; the D gene is possibly TRBD1 (6 bases). With 3 bases removed from V and 4 bases from J, the gap between germline ends came to 15 bases. CDR3 length: 15 amino acids. The germline gives CDR1 MGHDK, CDR2 SYGVNS. The CDR3 loop reads CASSDPSTGGETQYF. The CDR3 nucleotides read TGTGCCAGCAGTGATCCCTCGACAGGTGGAGAGACCCAGTACTTC.

The chain couples TRBV27 to TRBJ1-2, with 10 bases aligning to TRBD1. Germline V gene data show CDR1 as MNHEY and CDR2 as SMNVEV (reference sequence). This CDR3 has 16 amino acids. J lost 3 bases, V lost 5 bases, and 9 bases had no gene match. DNA of the CDR3: TGTGCCAGCAGTATCGGACAGGGGGTTCCGTACTATGGCTACACCTTC. Protein: CASSIGQGVPYYGYTF.

The CDR3 loop reads CASSSDPSGTQYF. CDR3 nucleotides: TGTGCCAGCAGCTCGGACCCGAGCGGTACGCAGTATTTT. The rearrangement joins TRBV7-2 to TRBJ2-3, with D maybe TRBD2 (5 bases). Germline loops: CDR1 SGHTA, CDR2 FQGNSA. With 4 bases removed from V and 8 bases from J, the gap between germline ends came to 13 bases. The CDR3 covers 13 residues.

The chain uses TRBV7-8 and TRBJ1-5; D gene ambiguous. Germline V gene lookup returns CDR1 SGHVS and CDR2 FQNEAQ. This CDR3 is built from 13 residues. V was shortened by 5 bases and J by 7 bases, with 12 bases between the two germline ends. The CDR3 here is CASSPNWEQPQHF. DNA of the CDR3: TGTGCCAGCAGCCCCAACTGGGAGCAGCCCCAGCATTTT.

V gene TRBV4-1 combines with J gene TRBJ2-1; D perhaps matches TRBD2 (5 bases). Germline V CDR1 and CDR2: MGHRA, YSYEKL. The CDR3 is 15 residues long. V was clipped by 0 bases and J by 9 bases, with 15 bases between them. The CDR3 DNA reads TGCGCCAGCAGCCAAGATCTAAGTCCTGGGAGTGAGCAGTTCTTC. This translates into CASSQDLSPGSEQFF.

This clone was recorded only once. This sequence joins TRBV19 and TRBJ2-2, with 8 bases matching TRBD1. The V and J ends lost 10 bases and 0 bases, in that order; junction bases with no gene match: 4. CDR1 and CDR2 (germline): LNHDA, SQIVND (reference sequence). This CDR3 contains 14 residues. The CDR3 sequence: CATADRANTGELFF. CDR3 DNA sequence: TGTGCCACGGCGGACAGGGCGAACACCGGGGAGCTGTTTTTT.

The V gene is TRBV27, the J gene TRBJ1-6; D remains ambiguous. Germline V CDR1 and CDR2: MNHEY, SMNVEV (reference sequence). V lost 0 bases, J lost 8 bases, and 8 bases lay in between. The CDR3 runs 14 residues. CDR3 bases: TGTGCCAGCAGTTTATCGCCGGGAGATTCACCCCTCCACTTT. This translates into CASSLSPGDSPLHF.

The CDR3 protein is CASRAGTNYEQYF. In DNA form, the CDR3 reads TGTGCCAGCAGAGCCGGGACAAACTACGAGCAGTACTTC. This sequence joins TRBV6-5 and TRBJ2-7, with TRBD1 as a possible D gene (6 bases). V was trimmed by 6 bases and J by 3 bases, leaving 12 bases between them. The CDR3 length is 13 residues. Germline lookup yields CDR1 MNHEY and CDR2 SVGAGI.

This chain joins TRBV5-4 and TRBJ2-2; D might be TRBD2 (6 bases). The germline gives CDR1 SGHNT, CDR2 YYREEE (reference sequence). The CDR3 is 15 residues long. Trimming pared 2 bases from V and 5 bases from J, leaving 13 bases between. CDR3: CASSLGGRGTGELFF. The CDR3 nucleotides are TGTGCCAGCAGCTTAGGAGGGCGCGGGACCGGGGAGCTGTTTTTT.